Following are 19 T cell receptor beta chains from one sample sequenced in a study of cytomegalovirus exposure and HLA in healthy donors. Amplification used 60 Vbeta primers and 13 Jbeta primers. Measured with immunoSEQ multiplex PCR; TCRdb has only the in-frame clones, and not every one. Here the sample spans around 120,000 clones, 81% being singletons. Material for sequencing was PBMCs. These receptors all come from a woman aged 25 to 39 in good health and CMV-seronegative.

The DNA of the CDR3 is TGTGCCAGCAGTGATTTTGCAGGGTCTGGCTACACCTTC. Protein product: CASSDFAGSGYTF. V usage is TRBV6-1 and J usage is TRBJ1-2; a weak D match, TRBD1 (5 bases). Trimming pared 3 bases from V and 7 bases from J, leaving 12 bases between. Germline loops: CDR1 MNHNS, CDR2 SASEGT. CDR3 size: 13 residues.

The chain is built from TRBV6-5 and TRBJ2-7; 10 positions match TRBD1. This CDR3 contains 14 residues. V dropped 2 bases and J dropped 6; count of bases not matched to a gene: 4. The germline V gene has CDR1 MNHEY and CDR2 SVGAGI. CDR3 region: CASSYATGGSEQYF. The CDR3 coding sequence is TGTGCCAGCAGTTACGCGACAGGGGGCTCCGAGCAGTACTTC.

V gene TRBV27 combines with J gene TRBJ2-1; TRBD1 matches 7 bases. V trimming: 4 bases; J trimming: 5 bases; junction bases outside the gene matches: 8. Germline V gene sequence: CDR1 MNHEY, CDR2 SMNVEV (reference sequence). The CDR3 is 15 amino acids. CDR3 region: CASSSSMTGHNEQFF. The CDR3 DNA reads as TGTGCCAGCAGTTCCTCTATGACAGGGCACAATGAGCAGTTCTTC.

This chain connects TRBV6-1 to TRBJ1-5, with D possibly TRBD1 on 5 matching bases. V was clipped by 6 bases and J by 5 bases, with 8 bases between them. The CDR3 runs to 12 residues. Germline CDR1 reads MNHNS; CDR2 reads SASEGT. Written as DNA, the CDR3 is TGTGCCAGCAGCCCAGGGTATCAGCCCCAGCATTTT. Protein product: CASSPGYQPQHF.

About this clone: At one of its ends the junction is not consistent with the germline gene, which may arise from a read error. The chain uses TRBV27 and TRBJ2-7; 9 positions match TRBD2. CDR1 and CDR2 (germline): MNHEY, SMNVEV (reference sequence). The CDR3 extends over 14 amino acids. CDR3 nucleotides: TGTGCCAGCAACCGACATGGGGGACTAGCTAATAGAGTCTTC. This gives the protein CASNRHGGLANRVF.

The J gene is TRBJ1-3, the V gene TRBV27, with D unresolved. CDR1 and CDR2 (germline): MNHEY, SMNVEV (reference sequence). V was clipped by 5 bases and J by 1 base, with 12 bases between them. The CDR3 is 15 residues long. The CDR3 region is CASSPAPSSGNTIYF. The CDR3 DNA sequence: TGTGCCAGCAGTCCCGCTCCTAGTTCTGGAAACACCATATATTTT.

This chain connects TRBV19 to TRBJ2-7, with 9 bases aligning to TRBD1. The CDR3 spans 14 residues. V lost 5 bases, J lost 6 bases, and 8 bases stayed unmatched. From germline, CDR1 is LNHDA and CDR2 SQIVND (reference sequence). The CDR3 DNA sequence: TGTGCCAGTAGTCCCTTGGGACAGGGAGCCGAGCAGTACTTC. Its protein is CASSPLGQGAEQYF.

This chain connects TRBV18 to TRBJ2-2; tentative D call: TRBD2 (6 bases). Between the trimmed V and J ends, which lost 3 bases and 4 bases, there was a span of 21 bases. Per the germline V gene, CDR1 is KGHSH and CDR2 is LQKENI. This CDR3 has 18 residues. The CDR3 DNA reads as TGTGCCAGCTCACCCTCCCCGGGAGCGCACCGAGTCACCGGGGAGCTGTTTTTT. It is translated as CASSPSPGAHRVTGELFF.

This chain joins TRBV30 and TRBJ1-1; 7 bases line up with TRBD1. Germline trimming cut 4 bases from V and 0 bases from J; bases unmatched to any gene: 14. The CDR3 sequence is 17 residues long. The V gene's germline CDR1 is GTSNPN and CDR2 SVGIG (reference sequence). The CDR3: CAWTPPRAGGLNTEAFF. The CDR3 nucleotides are TGTGCCTGGACCCCACCAAGGGCAGGGGGGTTGAACACTGAAGCTTTCTTT.

This chain connects TRBV9 to TRBJ2-5; D is ambiguous. Germline V lookup: CDR1 SGDLS, CDR2 YYNGEE. The CDR3 runs to 12 residues. V lost 0 bases, J lost 3 bases, and 3 bases lay in between. The CDR3 region is CASSVGEETQYF. DNA for the CDR3: TGTGCCAGCAGCGTAGGAGAAGAGACCCAGTACTTC. Drawing the rest from reference TRBV9 and TRBJ2-5, the complete variable domain is DSGVTQTPKHLITATGQRVTLRCSPRSGDLSVYWYQQSLDQGLQFLIQYYNGEERAKGNILERFSAQQFPDLHSELNLSSLELGDSALYFCASSVGEETQYFGPGTRLLVL.

This chain uses TRBV27 with TRBJ1-4, with no clear D. There are 13 residues in the CDR3. Germline-derived CDR1 and CDR2 are MNHEY and SMNVEV (reference sequence). Trimming took 6 bases from V and 0 from J, leaving 5 bases between them. The DNA of the CDR3 is TGTGCCAGCAGCCGCGCAACTAATGAAAAACTGTTTTTT. This translates into CASSRATNEKLFF.

CDR3 DNA sequence: TGTGCCAGCAGTTTATCTCGGACAGGGTTAATCACCGGGGAGCTGTTTTTT. Translation: CASSLSRTGLITGELFF. This chain joins TRBV27 and TRBJ2-2, with 8 bases lining up with TRBD1. Germline V gene sequence: CDR1 MNHEY, CDR2 SMNVEV (reference sequence). The CDR3 spans 17 residues. V dropped 0 bases and J dropped 4; count of bases not matched to a gene: 7.

This clone was counted a few times. The chain recombines TRBV2 with TRBJ1-5; possible D gene TRBD1, 5 bases. Per germline, CDR1 SNHLY and CDR2 FYNNEI. This CDR3 contains 13 residues. Trimming cost V 2 bases and J 4 bases, with 6 bases left between them. Here the CDR3 DNA reads TGTGCCAGCAGTGAACGACAGAATCAGCCCCAGCATTTT. As protein: CASSERQNQPQHF.

V and J are TRBV4-1 and TRBJ1-5, with 8 bases matching TRBD1. From germline, CDR1 is MGHRA and CDR2 YSYEKL. This CDR3 is built from 16 residues. With 6 bases clipped from V and 6 bases from J, the junction kept 13 bases outside the gene matches. The CDR3 DNA sequence: TGCGCCAGCAGGAAGGAACTACAGGGGGTCTTTCAGCCCCAGCATTTT. This sequence encodes CASRKELQGVFQPQHF.

The rearrangement joins TRBV6-5 to TRBJ2-2; D is unresolved. V was pared by 4 bases and J by 5 bases, with 8 bases between. The V gene's germline CDR1 is MNHEY and CDR2 SVGAGI. CDR3 length equals 13 residues. The CDR3 bases are TGTGCCAGCAGTTTCGAGTCTACCGGGGAGCTGTTTTTT. Its protein is CASSFESTGELFF.

The CDR3 region is CASSLGRGGEETQYF. The CDR3 bases are TGTGCCAGCAGCTTAGGTCGGGGAGGCGAAGAGACCCAGTACTTC. The V call is TRBV11-3, the J call TRBJ2-5; D perhaps matches TRBD2 (6 bases). This CDR3 region has 15 residues. Trimming removed 1 base from V and 3 bases from J, with 12 bases in between. Germline values: CDR1 SGHNT, CDR2 YENEEA.

This sequence joins TRBV30 and TRBJ1-3, with 9 bases aligning to TRBD1. CDR1 is GTSNPN and CDR2 is SVGIG in the germline V gene (reference sequence). This CDR3 has 15 residues. With 3 bases clipped from V and 0 bases from J, the junction kept 3 bases outside the gene matches. CDR3 DNA: TGTGCCTGGAGGCCGGACAGGGGCTCTGGAAACACCATATATTTT. Its protein product is CAWRPDRGSGNTIYF.

This sequence joins TRBV6-5 and TRBJ1-5, with unresolved D. CDR1 and CDR2 (germline): MNHEY, SVGAGI. Trimming removed 4 bases at V and 1 base at J, with 5 bases between. CDR3 length: 13 amino acids. CDR3 protein: CASSSLSNQPQHF. The CDR3 DNA follows: TGTGCCAGCAGTTCCCTGAGCAATCAGCCCCAGCATTTT.

The chain employs TRBV21-1 and TRBJ2-5; TRBD1 was called by the table and not checked on the DNA. TRBV21-1 has pseudogene status. This CDR3 has 13 amino acids. CDR3 bases: TGTGCCAGCACCTTGACAGTCCAAGAGACCCAGTACTTC. Protein: CASTLTVQETQYF.